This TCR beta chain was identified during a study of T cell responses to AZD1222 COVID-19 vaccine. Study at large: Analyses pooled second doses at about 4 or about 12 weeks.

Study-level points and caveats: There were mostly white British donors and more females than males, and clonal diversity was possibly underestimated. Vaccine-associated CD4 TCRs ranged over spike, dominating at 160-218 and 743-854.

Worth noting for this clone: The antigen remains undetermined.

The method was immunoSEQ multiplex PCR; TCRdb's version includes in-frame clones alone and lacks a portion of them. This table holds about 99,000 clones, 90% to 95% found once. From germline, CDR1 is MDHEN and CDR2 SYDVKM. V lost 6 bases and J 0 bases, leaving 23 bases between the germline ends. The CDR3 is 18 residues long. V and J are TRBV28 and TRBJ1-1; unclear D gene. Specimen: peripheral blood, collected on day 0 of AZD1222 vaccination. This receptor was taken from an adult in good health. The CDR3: CASRGIFGPSLLNTEAFF. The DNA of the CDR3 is TGTGCCAGCAGAGGGATTTTCGGGCCATCCCTCCTGAACACTGAAGCTTTCTTT.